The entry below gives a single TCR beta chain sequence along with its context. Its cognate antigen is unknown. Profiling relied on immunoSEQ multiplex PCR, and the TCRdb table lists in-frame clones only, not all of them. The table has about 41,000 clones, around 84% seen once. As to time point: recipient sample about 28 days before transplant, after cytoreduction. The data were obtained in a study of T cell clonotyping in hematopoietic cell transplantation. Findings and caveats of the study: After transplant, recipient diversity fell while pathologically expanded clonotypes grew through day 180.

Here the sequenced sample was peripheral blood mononuclear cells, taken before stem cell transplant. The TCR comes from a man aged 60 to 75 with acute myeloid leukemia. Some clones in this sample may be carry-over from other donors' samples.

The CDR3 reads CASSPSTLHSGNTIYF. CDR3 nucleotide sequence: TGTGCCAGCAGCCCCTCGACTCTCCACTCTGGAAACACCATATATTTT. V and J are TRBV7-6 and TRBJ1-3; D gene ambiguous. Germline CDR1 SGHVS, CDR2 FNYEAQ. The length of the CDR3 is 16 residues. Trimming removed 5 bases from V and 0 bases from J, with 14 bases in between.